This TCR beta chain was documented in a study of T-cell memory formation after mild COVID-19 (dated by TCRdb to 2020 to 2023). Regarding the study in general: Most TCR sequence clusters were specific to one of the two donors. The cohort was made up of two young adult volunteers, one female and one male, who were previously healthy. In a couple of donors, T-cell clones that expanded and contracted after mild COVID-19 were tracked by sequencing TCRalpha and TCRbeta repertoires over time.

The sample holds a few counts of this clonotype. Its antigen is currently not known. Nothing much larger sits one base from this clone, and base qualities are not available. Overall results and qualifications from the work: Some responding clones were detected in pre-infection memory, which suggested that pre-existing cross-reactive memory T cells had joined the SARS-CoV-2 response. Contracting CD4+ clones were found mainly in CM and EM memory subsets, while CD8+ clones were enriched in EMRA. SARS-CoV-2 specificity was not confirmed for the second-wave clones peaking on day 37. Only a couple of mild cases were covered in the study, and larger cohorts including severe cases with pre-infection samples were considered necessary. Clones contracting from day 15 to 85 had balanced CD4/CD8 phenotypes, while a second wave expanding from day 15 to 37 was biased towards CD4+.

Ficoll-Paque density gradient centrifugation was the method used to isolate PBMCs. Sequencing was performed on an Illumina NovaSeq 6000. Using 5'RACE with constant-segment primers, TCRalpha and TCRbeta cDNA libraries were constructed, with sample barcodes and unique molecular identifiers added in the process. RNA was extracted from every sample with Trizol reagent. Libraries were amplified in two PCR steps, with a second sample barcode and Illumina TruSeq adapters added in the second step. The libraries were sequenced on an Illumina NovaSeq using 2 x 150 bp paired-end reads. Regarding the original processing steps: With migec v1.2.7, reads were demultiplexed and then collapsed into UMI-guided consensus sequences. Using mixcr v2.1.11, the UMI consensuses were aligned to TRA and TRB V and J templates and assembled into clonotypes. Expanded or contracted clonotypes were those called significant by both edgeR and NoisET, with noise models trained on biological replicates. For edgeR calls, a false discovery rate-adjusted p below 0.01 and a log2 fold-change threshold of 1 were applied. As an exploratory analysis of dynamics, max-normalized trajectories of the 1000 most abundant clonotypes were examined by PCA with hierarchical clustering. Each responding clone was given a CD4 or CD8 phenotype based on the CD4+ and CD8+ repertoires, which had been sequenced separately. TCRdb itself trimmed the public reads at Q25 with fastp, ran MiXCR and retained productive beta chains. Each entry merges the rows of one CDR3 protein and shows their most common DNA and genes. The V and J calls and clone size come from TCRdb's table, not from the authors' own analysis. The sample records approximately 170,000 distinct CDR3 sequences, 10% to 15% of which are singletons. The leading ten clones occupy 2.5% to 3.5% of the sample.

The germline V gene sets CDR1 to SGHVS and CDR2 to FNYEAQ. There are 14 amino acids in the CDR3, from cysteine to phenylalanine inclusive. The DNA shown is the 42-base CDR3, in frame from base 1. The V end loses 5 bases and the J end loses 0 bases, and a stretch of 10 bases separates them. Sequences were obtained from PBMCs or a T cell subset sorted from them (not recorded which). This TCR derives from a man aged 18 to 29 who had mild COVID-19 (a few samples of this study predate the infection). The sample titles of this study are shuffled in the database, so cell type and time point are left out; the donor was told from shared clones. The chain is assembled from TRBV7-6 and TRBJ1-1, with TRBD1 tentatively as D gene (5 bases match). This receptor has the CDR3 CASSKGLMNTEAFF. The nucleotides read TGTGCCAGCAGCAAGGGACTGATGAACACTGAAGCTTTCTTT.